The rows below give T cell receptor beta chains drawn from one sample of a study of T cells in Graves' hyperthyroidism and ophthalmopathy. TCRdb used MiXCR to reprocess the multiplex PCR reads, holding one entry per CDR3 protein. The sample shows fewer than 600,000 distinct CDR3 sequences, 13% to 15% of them seen only once. Sequencing used blood. These receptors came from a woman under 30 with Graves' hyperthyroidism. The CDR3 runs from the conserved cysteine through the conserved F or W. The order of the fields is D gene, J gene, V gene, clone size, CDR3 DNA, CDR3 protein. The D gene is left open where the match is weak. Expanded clones are given a class, and other clones once, few, many or no size at all.

TRBD2	TRBJ2-1	TRBV5-1	few	TGCGCCAGCAGCTTGGGGGTCGGGGCGGGAGGTTTTGAGCAGTTCTTC	CASSLGVGAGGFEQFF
NA	TRBJ2-1	TRBV13	NA	TGTGCCAGCAGCTTAGGACAGCCCGGTGCAAATGAGCAGTTCTTC	CASSLGQPGANEQFF
NA	TRBJ2-7	TRBV20-1	few	TGCAGTGCTAGGCGTGGGCTAGTCGCCGAGCAGTACTTC	CSARRGLVAEQYF
NA	TRBJ1-5	TRBV6-1	many	TGTGCCAGCAGCCGAGGGCCAGGTCAGCCCCAGCATTTT	CASSRGPGQPQHF
NA	TRBJ1-5	TRBV6-1	NA	TGTGCCAGCAGCGCCGGACTGCGGAGCAATCAGCCCCAGCATTTT	CASSAGLRSNQPQHF
TRBD2	TRBJ2-7	TRBV11-2	many	TGTGCCAGCAGCTCAATAGCGGGAGGGCCTAGGGAGCAGTACTTC	CASSSIAGGPREQYF
NA	TRBJ2-3	TRBV19	NA	TGTGCCAGTAGTCCAGGGATAGCGGGCACAGATACGCAGTATTTT	CASSPGIAGTDTQYF
TRBD2	TRBJ2-7	TRBV7-2	NA	TGTGCCAGCAGCTTAGGTTTTAGCGGGAATTACGAGCAGTACTTC	CASSLGFSGNYEQYF
TRBD1	TRBJ2-1	TRBV28	many	TGTGCCAGCAGTTTATGGTTCAGGGACAGGGATAACAATGAGCAGTTCTTC	CASSLWFRDRDNNEQFF
TRBD1	TRBJ1-6	TRBV9	NA	TGTGCCAGCAGCGTAGGCGGGGGGACAGCAGTCCTCCACTTT	CASSVGGGTAVLHF
NA	TRBJ1-5	TRBV18	many	TGTGCCAGCTCCACTGGACAGAATAGCAATCAGCCCCAGCATTTT	CASSTGQNSNQPQHF
NA	TRBJ2-1	TRBV6-1	many	TGTGCCAGCATGTACCCCAGGGGCAATGAGCAGTTCTTC	CASMYPRGNEQFF
TRBD1	TRBJ2-5	TRBV20-1	many	TGCAGTGCTAGACCCGGGACAGGGGGCGGGGGGACCCAGTACTTC	CSARPGTGGGGTQYF
NA	TRBJ1-1	TRBV7-2	few	TGTGCCAGCAGCTTGGGGGACCATGAAGCTTTCTTT	CASSLGDHEAFF
NA	TRBJ1-5	TRBV7-2	NA	TGTGCCAGCACCACAATACAGGGACAGCCCCAGCATTTT	CASTTIQGQPQHF
NA	TRBJ1-1	TRBV19	NA	TGTGCCAGTGAGGGGGGAAGTGGAGTTGAAGCTTTCTTT	CASEGGSGVEAFF
TRBD1	TRBJ1-1	TRBV27	many	TGTGCCAGCAGTTTTAGGGGACAGATGAACACTGAAGCTTTCTTT	CASSFRGQMNTEAFF
NA	TRBJ2-1	TRBV24-1	NA	TGTGCCACCGGTAGTAGCGGCTACAATGAGCAGTTCTTC	CATGSSGYNEQFF
NA	TRBJ1-2	TRBV6-2/TRBV6-3	many	TGTGCCAGCAGTTACTCGAGCGGTCTAAATGGCTACACCTTC	CASSYSSGLNGYTF
NA	TRBJ2-7	TRBV6-1	few	TGTGCCAGCAGACCTCTGACAGAGTCTGACTACGAGCAGTACTTC	CASRPLTESDYEQYF
NA	TRBJ1-1	TRBV12-3/TRBV12-4	many	TGTGCCAGCAGTTTAGGTCTTGAAGCTTTCTTT	CASSLGLEAFF
TRBD1	TRBJ2-5	TRBV13	many	TGTGCCAGCAGCTTAGGACAGGGGGCGGGGGAGACCCAGTACTTC	CASSLGQGAGETQYF
NA	TRBJ1-2	TRBV30	NA	TGTGCCTGGAGGCAGTTGAGAGCTAACTATGGCTACACCTTC	CAWRQLRANYGYTF
NA	TRBJ2-3	TRBV10-2	few	TGCGCCAGCAGTGAGTCAGCCCTCGGGAGCCGCACAGATACGCAGTATTTT	CASSESALGSRTDTQYF
NA	TRBJ2-1	TRBV24-1	many	TGTGCCACCAGTGACTCCGGGACACATGAGCAGTTCTTC	CATSDSGTHEQFF
TRBD2	TRBJ2-3	TRBV18	many	TGTGCCAGCTCACCACCGAGGCTGGAGCGGGGGAGCACAGATACGCAGTATTTT	CASSPPRLERGSTDTQYF
TRBD1	TRBJ1-1	TRBV5-1	many	TGCGCCAGCAGCGCAAGGACAGGGGGGAACACTGAAGCTTTCTTT	CASSARTGGNTEAFF
NA	TRBJ1-5	TRBV3-1	many	TGTGCCAGCAGCCAAGACAGGGTAGCCCAGCCCCAGCATTTT	CASSQDRVAQPQHF
NA	TRBJ1-1	TRBV19	many	TGTGCCACCCGGGCTGGGGGTTACACTGAAGCTTTCTTT	CATRAGGYTEAFF
NA	TRBJ1-2	TRBV11-1	many	TGTGCCAGCAGCTCCGGGGTGGGGTCTGACTATGGCTACACCTTC	CASSSGVGSDYGYTF